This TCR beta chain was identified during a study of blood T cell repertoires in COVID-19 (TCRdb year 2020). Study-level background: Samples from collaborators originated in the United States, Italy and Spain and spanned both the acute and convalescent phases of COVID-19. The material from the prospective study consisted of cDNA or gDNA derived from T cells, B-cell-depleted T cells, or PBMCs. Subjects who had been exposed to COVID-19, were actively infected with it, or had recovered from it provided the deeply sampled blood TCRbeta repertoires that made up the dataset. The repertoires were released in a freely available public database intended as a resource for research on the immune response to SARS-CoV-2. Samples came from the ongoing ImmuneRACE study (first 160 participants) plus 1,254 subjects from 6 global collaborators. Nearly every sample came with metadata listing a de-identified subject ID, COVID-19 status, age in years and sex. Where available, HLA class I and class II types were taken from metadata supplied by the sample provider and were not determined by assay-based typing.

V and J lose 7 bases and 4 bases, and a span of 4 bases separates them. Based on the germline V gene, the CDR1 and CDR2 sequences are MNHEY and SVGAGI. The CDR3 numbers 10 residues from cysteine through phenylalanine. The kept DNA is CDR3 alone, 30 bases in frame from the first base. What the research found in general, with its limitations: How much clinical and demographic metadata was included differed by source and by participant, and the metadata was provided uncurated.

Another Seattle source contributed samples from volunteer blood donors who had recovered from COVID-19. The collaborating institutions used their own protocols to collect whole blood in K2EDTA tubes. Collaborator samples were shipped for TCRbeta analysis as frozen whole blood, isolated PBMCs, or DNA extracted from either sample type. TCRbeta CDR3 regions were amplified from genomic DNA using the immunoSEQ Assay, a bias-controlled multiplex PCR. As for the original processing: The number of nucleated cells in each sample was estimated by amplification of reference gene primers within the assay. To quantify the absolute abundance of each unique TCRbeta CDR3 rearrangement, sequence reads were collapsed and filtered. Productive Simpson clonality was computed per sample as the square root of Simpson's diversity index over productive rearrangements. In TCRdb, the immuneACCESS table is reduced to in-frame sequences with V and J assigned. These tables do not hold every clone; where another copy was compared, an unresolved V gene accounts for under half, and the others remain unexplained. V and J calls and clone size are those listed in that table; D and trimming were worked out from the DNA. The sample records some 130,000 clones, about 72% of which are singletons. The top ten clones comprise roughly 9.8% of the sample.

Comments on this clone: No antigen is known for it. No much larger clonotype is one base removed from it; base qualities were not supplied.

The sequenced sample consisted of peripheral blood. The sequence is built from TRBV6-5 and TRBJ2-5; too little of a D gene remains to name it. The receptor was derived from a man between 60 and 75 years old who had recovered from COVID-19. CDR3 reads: CASTGETQYF. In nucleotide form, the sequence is TGTGCCAGCACCGGAGAGACCCAGTACTTC.